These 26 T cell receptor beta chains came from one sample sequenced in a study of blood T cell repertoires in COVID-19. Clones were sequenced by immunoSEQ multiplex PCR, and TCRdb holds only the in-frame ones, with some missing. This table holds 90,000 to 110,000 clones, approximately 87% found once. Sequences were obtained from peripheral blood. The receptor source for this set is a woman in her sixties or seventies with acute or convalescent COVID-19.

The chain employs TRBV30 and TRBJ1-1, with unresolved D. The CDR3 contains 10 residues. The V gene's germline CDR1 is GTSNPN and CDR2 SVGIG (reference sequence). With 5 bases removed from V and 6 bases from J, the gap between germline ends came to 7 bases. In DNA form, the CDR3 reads TGTGCCTGGGGCCGGGCTGAAGCTTTCTTT. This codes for CAWGRAEAFF. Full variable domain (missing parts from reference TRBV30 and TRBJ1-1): SQTIHQWPATLVQPVGSPLSLECTVEGTSNPNLYWYRQAAGRGLQLLFYSVGIGQISSEVPQNLSASRPQDRQFILSSKKLLLSDSGFYLCAWGRAEAFFGQGTRLTVV.

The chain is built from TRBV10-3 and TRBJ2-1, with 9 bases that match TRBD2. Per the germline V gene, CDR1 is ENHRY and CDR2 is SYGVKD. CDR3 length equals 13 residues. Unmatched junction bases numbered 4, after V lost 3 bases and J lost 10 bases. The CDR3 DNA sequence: TGTGCCATCAGTGATGTAGCGGGAGCCGAGCAGTTCTTC. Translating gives CAISDVAGAEQFF.

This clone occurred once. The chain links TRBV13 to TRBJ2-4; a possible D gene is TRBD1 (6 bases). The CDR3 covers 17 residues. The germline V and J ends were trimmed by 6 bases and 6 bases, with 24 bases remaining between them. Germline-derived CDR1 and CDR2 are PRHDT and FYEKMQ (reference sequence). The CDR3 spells CASSTRGGWIFGNIQYF. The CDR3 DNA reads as TGTGCCAGCAGTACCAGAGGGGGATGGATTTTTGGAAACATTCAGTACTTC.

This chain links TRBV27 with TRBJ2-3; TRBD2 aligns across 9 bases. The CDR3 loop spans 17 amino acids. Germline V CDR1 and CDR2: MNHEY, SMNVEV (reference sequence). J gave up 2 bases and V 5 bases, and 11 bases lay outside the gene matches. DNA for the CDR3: TGTGCCAGCAGTCGAACTAAACTAGCGGGTCTCACAGATACGCAGTATTTT. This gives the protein CASSRTKLAGLTDTQYF.

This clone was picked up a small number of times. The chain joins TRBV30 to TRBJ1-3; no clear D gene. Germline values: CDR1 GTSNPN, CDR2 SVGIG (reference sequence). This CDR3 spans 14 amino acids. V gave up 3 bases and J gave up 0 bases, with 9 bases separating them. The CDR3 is CAWRISGSGNTIYF. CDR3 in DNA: TGTGCCTGGAGAATATCGGGCTCTGGAAACACCATATATTTT.

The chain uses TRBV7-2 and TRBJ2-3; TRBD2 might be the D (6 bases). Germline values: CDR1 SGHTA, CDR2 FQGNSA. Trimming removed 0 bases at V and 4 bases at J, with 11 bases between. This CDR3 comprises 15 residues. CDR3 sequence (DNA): TGTGCCAGCAGCTTAGCGGTGACTAGTGCAGATACGCAGTATTTT. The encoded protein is CASSLAVTSADTQYF.

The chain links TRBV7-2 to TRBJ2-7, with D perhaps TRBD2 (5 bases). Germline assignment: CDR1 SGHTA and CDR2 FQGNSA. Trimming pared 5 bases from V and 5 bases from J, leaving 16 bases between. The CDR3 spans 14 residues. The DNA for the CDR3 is TGTGCCAGCAGCCCAGCCCCGGCGGGCCACGAGCAGTACTTC. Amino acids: CASSPAPAGHEQYF. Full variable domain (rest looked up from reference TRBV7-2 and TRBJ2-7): GAGVSQSPSNKVTEKGKDVELRCDPISGHTALYWYRQSLGQGLEFLIYFQGNSAPDKSGLPSDRFSAERTGGSVSTLTIQRTQQEDSAVYLCASSPAPAGHEQYFGPGTRLTVT.

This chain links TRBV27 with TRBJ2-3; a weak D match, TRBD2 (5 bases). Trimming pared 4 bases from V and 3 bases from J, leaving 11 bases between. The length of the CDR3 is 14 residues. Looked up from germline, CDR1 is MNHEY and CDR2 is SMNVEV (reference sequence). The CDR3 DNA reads TGTGCCAGCAGTTCTGTGGCGGGTACAGATACGCAGTATTTT. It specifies CASSSVAGTDTQYF.

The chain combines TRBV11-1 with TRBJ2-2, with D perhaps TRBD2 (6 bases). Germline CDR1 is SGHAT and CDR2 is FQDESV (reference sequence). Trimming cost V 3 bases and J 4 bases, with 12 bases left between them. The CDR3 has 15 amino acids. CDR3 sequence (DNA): TGTGCCAGCAGCTTTGTCCGGACTACCACCGGGGAGCTGTTTTTT. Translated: CASSFVRTTTGELFF.

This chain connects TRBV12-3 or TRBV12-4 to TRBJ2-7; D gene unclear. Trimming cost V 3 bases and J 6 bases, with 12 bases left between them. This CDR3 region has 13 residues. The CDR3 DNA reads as TGTGCCAGCAGTTTTTACGGTTCAGGCGAGCAGTACTTC. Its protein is CASSFYGSGEQYF.

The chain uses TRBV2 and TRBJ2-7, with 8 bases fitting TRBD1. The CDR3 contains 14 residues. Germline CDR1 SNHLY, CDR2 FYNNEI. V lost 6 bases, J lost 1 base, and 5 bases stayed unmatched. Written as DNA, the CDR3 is TGTGCCAGCAGCCGGGACAGGAGTTCCTACGAGCAGTACTTC. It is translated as CASSRDRSSYEQYF.

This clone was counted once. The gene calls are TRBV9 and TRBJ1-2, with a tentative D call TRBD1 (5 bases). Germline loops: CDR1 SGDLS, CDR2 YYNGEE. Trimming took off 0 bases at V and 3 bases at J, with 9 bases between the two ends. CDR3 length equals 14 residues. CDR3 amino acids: CASSVEEGYYGYTF. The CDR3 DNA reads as TGTGCCAGCAGCGTAGAGGAGGGGTACTATGGCTACACCTTC.

Here the CDR3 DNA reads TGTGCCTGGGGGAAGGCGGGGGTTTACGGGGAGCTGTTTTTT. This codes for CAWGKAGVYGELFF. The J gene is TRBJ2-2, the V gene TRBV30, with 7 bases matching TRBD2. CDR3 size: 14 residues. Germline CDR1 GTSNPN, CDR2 SVGIG (reference sequence). Germline trimming cut 5 bases from V and 7 bases from J; bases unmatched to any gene: 10.

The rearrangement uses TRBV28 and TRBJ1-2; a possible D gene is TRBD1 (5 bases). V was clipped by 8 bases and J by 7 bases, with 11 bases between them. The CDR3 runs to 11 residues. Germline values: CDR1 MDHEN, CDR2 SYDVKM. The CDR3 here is CASQSRGGYTF. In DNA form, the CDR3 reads TGTGCCAGCCAGAGTAGGGGTGGCTACACCTTC.

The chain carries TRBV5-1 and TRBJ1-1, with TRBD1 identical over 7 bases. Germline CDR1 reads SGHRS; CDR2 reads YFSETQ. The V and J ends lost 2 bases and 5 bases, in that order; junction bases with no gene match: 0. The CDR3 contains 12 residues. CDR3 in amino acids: CASSFRGTEAFF. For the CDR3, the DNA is TGCGCCAGCAGCTTCAGGGGGACTGAAGCTTTCTTT.

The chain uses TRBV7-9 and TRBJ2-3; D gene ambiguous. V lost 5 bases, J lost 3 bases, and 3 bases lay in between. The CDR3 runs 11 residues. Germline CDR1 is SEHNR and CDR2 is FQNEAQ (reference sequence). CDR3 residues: CASSPTDTQYF. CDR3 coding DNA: TGTGCCAGCAGCCCAACAGATACGCAGTATTTT.

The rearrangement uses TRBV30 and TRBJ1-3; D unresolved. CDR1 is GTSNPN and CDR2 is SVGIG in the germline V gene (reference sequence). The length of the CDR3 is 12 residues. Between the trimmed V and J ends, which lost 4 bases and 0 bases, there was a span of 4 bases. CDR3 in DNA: TGTGCCTGGAAAGCCTCTGGAAACACCATATATTTT. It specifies CAWKASGNTIYF.

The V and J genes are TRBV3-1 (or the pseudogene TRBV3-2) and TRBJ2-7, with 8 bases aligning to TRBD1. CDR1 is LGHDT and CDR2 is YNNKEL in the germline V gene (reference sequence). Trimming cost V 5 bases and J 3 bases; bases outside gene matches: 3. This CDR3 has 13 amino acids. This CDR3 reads CASSYDRGYEQYF. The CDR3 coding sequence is TGTGCCAGCAGCTATGACAGGGGCTACGAGCAGTACTTC.

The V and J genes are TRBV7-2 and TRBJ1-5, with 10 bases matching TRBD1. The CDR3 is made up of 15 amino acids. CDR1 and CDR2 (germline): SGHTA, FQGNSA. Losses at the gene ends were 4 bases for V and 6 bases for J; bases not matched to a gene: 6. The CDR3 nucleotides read TGTGCCAGCAGCTGGGACAGGGGAAGCGGTCAGCCCCAGCATTTT. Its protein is CASSWDRGSGQPQHF.

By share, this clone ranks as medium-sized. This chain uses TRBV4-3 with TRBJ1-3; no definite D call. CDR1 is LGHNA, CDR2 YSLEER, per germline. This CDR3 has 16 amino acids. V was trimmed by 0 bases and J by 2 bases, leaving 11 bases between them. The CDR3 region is CASSQDLPGTGNTIYF. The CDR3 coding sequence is TGCGCCAGCAGCCAAGATCTTCCAGGAACTGGAAACACCATATATTTT.

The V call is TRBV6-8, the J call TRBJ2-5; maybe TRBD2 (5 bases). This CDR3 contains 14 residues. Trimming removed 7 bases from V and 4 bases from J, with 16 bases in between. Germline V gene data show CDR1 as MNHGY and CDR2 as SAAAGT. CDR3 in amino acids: CASTRRAPPETQYF. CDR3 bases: TGTGCCAGCACTCGGCGGGCGCCACCAGAGACCCAGTACTTC.

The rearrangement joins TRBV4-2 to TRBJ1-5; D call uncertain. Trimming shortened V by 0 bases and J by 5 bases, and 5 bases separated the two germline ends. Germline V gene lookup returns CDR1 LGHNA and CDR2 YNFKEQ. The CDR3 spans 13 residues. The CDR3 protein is CASSQDRYQPQHF. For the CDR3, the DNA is TGTGCCAGCAGCCAAGATCGGTATCAGCCCCAGCATTTT.

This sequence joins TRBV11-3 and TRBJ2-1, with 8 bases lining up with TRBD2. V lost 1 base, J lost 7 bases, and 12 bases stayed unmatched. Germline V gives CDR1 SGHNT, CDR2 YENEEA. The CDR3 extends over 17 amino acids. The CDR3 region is CASSLALSREGRNEQFF. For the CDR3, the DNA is TGTGCCAGCAGCTTAGCTCTCTCCCGGGAGGGGCGAAATGAGCAGTTCTTC.

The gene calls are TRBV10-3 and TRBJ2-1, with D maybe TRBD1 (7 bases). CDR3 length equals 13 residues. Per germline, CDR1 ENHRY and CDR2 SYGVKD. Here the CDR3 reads CASGGGRHNEQFF. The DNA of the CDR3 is TGTGCGTCAGGAGGGGGCAGGCACAATGAGCAGTTCTTC.

CDR3: CAISEQADPYGYTF. The CDR3 bases are TGTGCCATCAGTGAGCAGGCAGACCCCTATGGCTACACCTTC. The chain recombines TRBV10-3 with TRBJ1-2; D is unresolved. Germline V gives CDR1 ENHRY, CDR2 SYGVKD. Trimming shortened V by 2 bases and J by 4 bases, and 11 bases separated the two germline ends. The CDR3 extends over 14 amino acids.

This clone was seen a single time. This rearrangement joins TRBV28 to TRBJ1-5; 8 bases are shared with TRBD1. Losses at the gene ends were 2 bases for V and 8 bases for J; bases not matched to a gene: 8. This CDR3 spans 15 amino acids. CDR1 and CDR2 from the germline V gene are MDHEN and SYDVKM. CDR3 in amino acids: CASSLDLDRVKPQHF. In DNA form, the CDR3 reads TGTGCCAGCAGTTTAGATTTGGACAGGGTAAAGCCCCAGCATTTT.